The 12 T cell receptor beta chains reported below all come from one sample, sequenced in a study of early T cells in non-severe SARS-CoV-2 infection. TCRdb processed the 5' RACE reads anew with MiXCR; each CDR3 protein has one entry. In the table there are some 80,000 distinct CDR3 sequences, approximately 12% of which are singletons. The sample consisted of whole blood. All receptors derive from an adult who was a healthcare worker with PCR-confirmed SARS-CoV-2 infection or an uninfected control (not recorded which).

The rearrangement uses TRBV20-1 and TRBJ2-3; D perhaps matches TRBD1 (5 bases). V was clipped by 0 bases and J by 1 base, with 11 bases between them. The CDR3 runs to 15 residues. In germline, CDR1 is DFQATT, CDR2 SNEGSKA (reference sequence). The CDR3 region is CSARDNGAGTDTQYF. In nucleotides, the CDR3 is TGCAGTGCTAGAGATAATGGGGCGGGCACAGATACGCAGTATTTT.

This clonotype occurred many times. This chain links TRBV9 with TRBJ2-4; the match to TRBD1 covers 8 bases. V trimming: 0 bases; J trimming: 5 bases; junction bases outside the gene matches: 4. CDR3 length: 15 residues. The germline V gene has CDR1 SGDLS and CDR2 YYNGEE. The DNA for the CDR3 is TGTGCCAGCAGCGTAGAGGGACAGGCCGAAAACATTCAGTACTTC. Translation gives CASSVEGQAENIQYF.

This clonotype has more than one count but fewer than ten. CDR3 residues: CASSSDSGRAPDTQYF. CDR3 in DNA: TGTGCCAGCAGCTCCGATAGCGGGAGGGCCCCAGATACGCAGTATTTT. The rearrangement links TRBV9 to TRBJ2-3; 11 bases fit TRBD2. The CDR3 loop spans 16 amino acids. Germline CDR1 SGDLS, CDR2 YYNGEE. V lost 4 bases and J lost 4; bases outside the gene matches: 8.

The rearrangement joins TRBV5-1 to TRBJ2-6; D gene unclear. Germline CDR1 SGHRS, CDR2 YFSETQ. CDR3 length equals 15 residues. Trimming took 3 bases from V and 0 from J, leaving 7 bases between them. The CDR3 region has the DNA TGCGCCAGCAGCTCTAAAAGCTCTGGGGCCAACGTCCTGACTTTC. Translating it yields CASSSKSSGANVLTF.

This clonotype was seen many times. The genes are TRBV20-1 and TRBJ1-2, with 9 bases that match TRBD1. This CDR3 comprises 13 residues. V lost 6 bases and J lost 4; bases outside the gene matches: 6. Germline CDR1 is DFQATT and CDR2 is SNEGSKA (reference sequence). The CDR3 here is CSASQGASYGYTF. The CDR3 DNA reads TGCAGTGCCTCACAGGGGGCGAGCTATGGCTACACCTTC.

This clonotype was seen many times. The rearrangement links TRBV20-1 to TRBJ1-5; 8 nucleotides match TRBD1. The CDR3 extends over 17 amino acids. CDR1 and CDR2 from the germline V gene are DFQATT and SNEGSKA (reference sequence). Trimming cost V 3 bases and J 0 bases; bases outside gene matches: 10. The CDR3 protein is CSASKQGGAYSNQPQHF. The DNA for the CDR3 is TGCAGTGCTAGTAAACAGGGGGGGGCTTATAGCAATCAGCCCCAGCATTTT.

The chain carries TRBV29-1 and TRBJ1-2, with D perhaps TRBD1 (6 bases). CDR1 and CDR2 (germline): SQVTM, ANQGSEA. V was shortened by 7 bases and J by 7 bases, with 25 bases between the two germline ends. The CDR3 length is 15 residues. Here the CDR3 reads CSATEVAGRGRGYTF. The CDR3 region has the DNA TGCAGCGCCACAGAGGTGGCAGGGCGGGGGCGTGGCTACACCTTC.

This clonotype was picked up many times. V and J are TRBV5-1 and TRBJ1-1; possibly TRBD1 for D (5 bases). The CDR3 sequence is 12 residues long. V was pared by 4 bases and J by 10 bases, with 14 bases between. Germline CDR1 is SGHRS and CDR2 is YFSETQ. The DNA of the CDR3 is TGCGCCAGCAGCCAGGGAGACCGCGGAGCTTTCTTT. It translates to CASSQGDRGAFF.

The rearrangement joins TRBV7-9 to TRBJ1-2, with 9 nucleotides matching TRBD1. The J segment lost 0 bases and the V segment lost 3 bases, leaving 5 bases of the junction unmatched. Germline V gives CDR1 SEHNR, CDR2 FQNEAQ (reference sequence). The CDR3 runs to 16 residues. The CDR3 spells CASSLNRDRANYGYTF. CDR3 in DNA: TGTGCCAGCAGCTTGAACCGGGACAGGGCTAACTATGGCTACACCTTC.

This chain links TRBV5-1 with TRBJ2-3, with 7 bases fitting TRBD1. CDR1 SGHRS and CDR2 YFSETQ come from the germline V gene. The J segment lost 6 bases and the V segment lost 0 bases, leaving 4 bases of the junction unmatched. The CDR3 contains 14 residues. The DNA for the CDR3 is TGCGCCAGCAGCTTGGCCCGCAGGGGGGATACGCAGTATTTT. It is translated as CASSLARRGDTQYF.

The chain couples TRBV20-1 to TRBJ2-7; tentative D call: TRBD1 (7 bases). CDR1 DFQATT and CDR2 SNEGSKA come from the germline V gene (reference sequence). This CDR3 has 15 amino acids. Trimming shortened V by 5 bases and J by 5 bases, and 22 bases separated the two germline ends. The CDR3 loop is CSAQVEGARRDEQYF. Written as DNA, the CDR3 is TGCAGTGCTCAGGTGGAGGGGGCAAGAAGGGACGAGCAGTACTTC.

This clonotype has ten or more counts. The CDR3 DNA follows: TGTGCCAGCAGTTCGACGGATTTCAATCAGCCCCAGCATTTT. Translating it yields CASSSTDFNQPQHF. V gene TRBV7-9 combines with J gene TRBJ1-5; D is unresolved. Per the germline V gene, CDR1 is SEHNR and CDR2 is FQNEAQ (reference sequence). The CDR3 sequence is 14 residues long. V lost 6 bases and J 3 bases, leaving 12 bases between the germline ends.